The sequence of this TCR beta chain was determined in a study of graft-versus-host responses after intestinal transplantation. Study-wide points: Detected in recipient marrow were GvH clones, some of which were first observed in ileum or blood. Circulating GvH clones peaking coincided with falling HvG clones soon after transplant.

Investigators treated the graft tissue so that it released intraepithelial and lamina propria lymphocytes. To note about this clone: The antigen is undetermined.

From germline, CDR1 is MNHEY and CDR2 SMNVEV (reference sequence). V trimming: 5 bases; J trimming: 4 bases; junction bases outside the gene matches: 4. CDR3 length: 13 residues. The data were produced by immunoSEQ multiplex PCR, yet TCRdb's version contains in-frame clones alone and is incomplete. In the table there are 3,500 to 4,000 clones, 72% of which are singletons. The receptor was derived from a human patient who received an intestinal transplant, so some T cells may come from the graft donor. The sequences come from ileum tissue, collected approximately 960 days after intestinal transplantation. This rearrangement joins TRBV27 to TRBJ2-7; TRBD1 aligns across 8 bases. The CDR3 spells CASSPRTGYEQYV. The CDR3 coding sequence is TGTGCCAGCAGTCCGAGGACAGGGTACGAGCAGTACGTC.